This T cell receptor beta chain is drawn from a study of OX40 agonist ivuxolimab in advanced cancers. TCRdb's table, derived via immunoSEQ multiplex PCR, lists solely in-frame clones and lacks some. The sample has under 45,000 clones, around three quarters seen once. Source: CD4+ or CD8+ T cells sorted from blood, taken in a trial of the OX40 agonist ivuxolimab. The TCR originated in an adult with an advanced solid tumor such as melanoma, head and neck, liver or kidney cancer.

CDR3 nucleotide sequence: TGTGCCATCACCAGAACGGGACAGGACAATCAGCCCCAGCATTTT. As protein: CAITRTGQDNQPQHF. The chain carries TRBV10-3 and TRBJ1-5, with TRBD1 matching over 8 bases. Germline CDR1 is ENHRY and CDR2 is SYGVKD. The CDR3 spans 15 residues. V trimming: 7 bases; J trimming: 3 bases; junction bases outside the gene matches: 8.